This is a list of T cell receptor beta chains from one sample in a study of cytomegalovirus exposure and HLA in healthy donors. TCRdb's copy holds only in-frame clones and misses some; the assay was immunoSEQ multiplex PCR. The sample contains under 250,000 clones, about 81% of which appear only once. Input material: PBMCs. Receptors originate from a man aged 35 to 55 in good health and CMV-seropositive. Each CDR3 is given without its conserved first and last residue. Each record gives: CDR3 protein, CDR3 length, D gene, J gene, V gene. The D gene is left open where the match is weak.

CDR3: ASSFSRVRGYT; length: 11; D: .; J: TRBJ1-2; V: TRBV5-6
CDR3: ASSYAGGYEQY; length: 11; D: TRBD2; J: .; V: TRBV27
CDR3: ASSPATGKLYNEQF; length: 14; D: TRBD1; J: TRBJ2-1; V: TRBV27
CDR3: ASSPLTGEKNYGYT; length: 14; D: .; J: TRBJ1-2; V: TRBV18
CDR3: ATSRDSREQF; length: 10; D: .; J: TRBJ2-1; V: TRBV15
CDR3: ASSDTGNQF; length: 9; D: .; J: TRBJ2-1; V: TRBV5-1
CDR3: ASSLEGRYTGELF; length: 13; D: .; J: TRBJ2-2; V: TRBV6-5
CDR3: ASSLGGQETQY; length: 11; D: .; J: TRBJ2-5; V: TRBV5-1
CDR3: ASSRQGVTEAF; length: 11; D: TRBD1; J: TRBJ1-1; V: TRBV2
CDR3: ASSEGQVNTEAF; length: 12; D: TRBD1; J: TRBJ1-1; V: TRBV7-9
CDR3: SVEESPYEQY; length: 10; D: .; J: TRBJ2-7; V: TRBV29-1
CDR3: ASSYLRGRETQY; length: 12; D: .; J: TRBJ2-5; V: TRBV6-5
CDR3: ASSLGQGPDTQY; length: 12; D: TRBD1; J: TRBJ2-3; V: TRBV28
CDR3: ASSVDHSFSYEQY; length: 13; D: .; J: TRBJ2-7; V: TRBV9
CDR3: ASRKLAGGIDEQF; length: 13; D: TRBD2; J: TRBJ2-1; V: TRBV2
CDR3: ASSTDRGQASNQPQH; length: 15; D: TRBD1; J: TRBJ1-5; V: TRBV19
CDR3: ASSIVTGGNQPQH; length: 13; D: .; J: TRBJ1-5; V: TRBV19
CDR3: ASSAGTGGSYGYT; length: 13; D: TRBD1; J: TRBJ1-2; V: TRBV19
CDR3: ASTEAF; length: 6; D: .; J: TRBJ1-1; V: TRBV3-1/TRBV3-2
CDR3: ASSPTGDTYEQY; length: 12; D: TRBD1; J: TRBJ2-7; V: TRBV7-9
CDR3: ASSKAGTGGNEQF; length: 13; D: TRBD1; J: TRBJ2-1; V: TRBV10-1
CDR3: ASSEGTGANYGYT; length: 13; D: TRBD1; J: TRBJ1-2; V: TRBV25-1
CDR3: ASSSRDTRNQPQH; length: 13; D: .; J: TRBJ1-5; V: TRBV27
CDR3: ASSVRTGGSSGANVLT; length: 16; D: TRBD1; J: TRBJ2-6; V: TRBV9